This T cell receptor beta chain was sequenced for a study of blood T cell repertoires in COVID-19. As for the study in general: The United States, Italy and Spain provided the acute and convalescent COVID-19 samples.

As processed by the authors: Estimation of nucleated cell counts was performed using reference gene primer amplification. Clones were read by immunoSEQ multiplex PCR, and TCRdb kept only the in-frame ones, dropping some. The DNA was the basis for D and trimming; V, J and clone size are from that table. The sample carries 120,000 to 150,000 clones, 84% recorded once. Cohorts were based on clinical histories the participants reported. Exposed volunteers were people who met a COVID-19 case within 2 weeks before study entry. This CDR3 contains 13 residues. CDR1 and CDR2 (germline): SGHAT, FQNNGV. The V end lost 1 base, the J end lost 4 bases, and 8 bases lay between the germline ends.

The chain links TRBV11-2 to TRBJ2-7; TRBD2 is a possible D gene (6 bases). This receptor was identified in a woman in her forties or fifties who had been exposed to COVID-19. The sequencing sample was made of PBMCs or T cells enriched from blood (not recorded which). Here the CDR3 reads CASSLGGEYEQYF. The CDR3 coding sequence is TGTGCCAGCAGCTTAGGGGGGGAGTACGAGCAGTACTTC. Variable domain in full (rest from reference TRBV11-2 and TRBJ2-7): EAGVAQSPRYKIIEKRQSVAFWCNPISGHATLYWYQQILGQGPKLLIQFQNNGVVDDSQLPKDRFSAERLKGVDSTLKIQPAKLEDSAVYLCASSLGGEYEQYFGPGTRLTVT.